The clone carrying this T cell receptor (beta chain) was recorded many times. TCRdb re-called the 5' RACE reads through MiXCR, storing one row per CDR3 protein. The sample consists of about 530,000 distinct CDR3 sequences, 20% to 25% of them appearing once. This record comes from a study of identical twins. Trimming removed 1 base at V and 3 bases at J, with 9 bases between. The germline V gene has CDR1 MGHRA and CDR2 YSYEKL. The CDR3 covers 15 residues. These data were also reused for a study on yellow fever vaccine responses in identical twins.

The receptor was isolated from a woman between 18 and 30 years old in good health. The sample taken for sequencing was CD4+ T cells sorted from blood. This chain links TRBV4-1 with TRBJ1-4, with D possibly TRBD1 on 5 matching bases. The chain's CDR3 is CASSQVRTPNEKLFF. Here the CDR3 DNA reads TGCGCCAGCAGCCAAGTCCGGACACCTAATGAAAAACTGTTTTTT.